This T cell receptor beta chain was sequenced in a study of identical twins. Findings and caveats of the study: Partly confounded zero-insertion analyses could result from invariant MAIT and iNKT cells.

The V end lost 1 base, the J end lost 0 bases, and 5 bases lay between the germline ends. The CDR3 is 14 residues long. CDR1 and CDR2 (germline): SGDLS, YYNGEE. There are a few counts of this clonotype. Its target is unknown. TCRdb redid the calling of the 5' RACE reads with MiXCR, one entry per CDR3 protein. The table records 200,000 to 250,000 distinct CDR3 sequences, over 5.5% of them present only once. The same data also contributed to another study, on T cells expressing NK-cell markers.

The sequencing input was CD8+ T cells sorted from blood. This receptor was obtained from a young woman in good health. The V gene is TRBV9, the J gene TRBJ2-1; D unclear. The CDR3 here is CASSVTYSYNEQFF. In DNA, the CDR3 is TGTGCCAGCAGCGTAACCTACTCCTACAATGAGCAGTTCTTC.